Listed below are T cell receptor beta chains from one sample, sequenced in a study of blood T cell repertoires in COVID-19. Libraries were prepared by immunoSEQ multiplex PCR; TCRdb keeps only in-frame clonotypes and omits some of them. The sample shows fewer than 250,000 clones, around 82% of them seen only once. Sequences were obtained from peripheral blood. Receptors originate from a woman aged 40 to 55 with acute or convalescent COVID-19. CDR3s include the opening cysteine and the closing phenylalanine or tryptophan. D genes are given only for firm matches. Clone size appears in some rows only: once, few, many, or a class for an expanded clone.

v_gene	abundance	d_gene	j_gene	CDR3aa	CDR3nt
TRBV6-5	-	TRBD1	TRBJ2-5	CASRGDRRSQETQYF	TGTGCCAGCAGAGGGGACAGGCGATCCCAAGAGACCCAGTACTTC
TRBV7-2	-	-	TRBJ2-1	CASSSPYNEQFF	TGTGCCAGCAGCTCTCCTTACAATGAGCAGTTCTTC
TRBV12-5	-	-	TRBJ1-1	CASGFPIQVINTEAFF	TGTGCTAGTGGTTTCCCCATACAGGTTATTAACACTGAAGCTTTCTTT
TRBV4-1	-	-	TRBJ2-2	CASSQEAGLPGELFF	TGCGCCAGCAGCCAAGAAGCAGGGCTGCCCGGGGAGCTGTTTTTT
TRBV11-2	-	TRBD1	TRBJ1-2	CASSLATGGYYGYTF	TGTGCCAGCAGCTTAGCCACAGGGGGGTACTATGGCTACACCTTC
TRBV18	-	-	TRBJ1-2	CASSPYRDPSYGYTF	TGTGCCAGCTCACCTTACAGGGATCCCAGCTATGGCTACACCTTC
TRBV27	few	TRBD2	TRBJ2-1	CASNALAVSYNEQFF	TGTGCCAGCAACGCCCTAGCGGTATCCTACAATGAGCAGTTCTTC
TRBV2	many	-	TRBJ2-7	CASSTIDGQKEYEQYF	TGTGCCAGCAGTACGATAGATGGACAGAAAGAATACGAGCAGTACTTC
TRBV19	-	TRBD1	TRBJ1-4	CASRNRGSNEKLFF	TGTGCCAGTCGAAACAGGGGCTCGAATGAAAAACTGTTTTTT
TRBV10-3	once	TRBD1	TRBJ1-2	CAISPDRVWGYTF	TGTGCCATCAGCCCGGACAGGGTGTGGGGCTACACCTTC
TRBV9	-	-	TRBJ2-7	CASSAVDSTYEQYF	TGTGCCAGCAGCGCAGTTGACAGCACCTACGAGCAGTACTTC
TRBV29-1	-	-	TRBJ1-1	CSVEFVSTEAFF	TGCAGCGTTGAATTTGTGAGCACTGAAGCTTTCTTT
TRBV6-5	-	TRBD1	TRBJ2-5	CASTLGQGMETQYF	TGTGCCAGCACCCTAGGACAGGGGATGGAGACCCAGTACTTC
TRBV5-6	-	-	TRBJ1-4	CASSMWTAPNEKLFF	TGTGCCAGCAGCATGTGGACAGCCCCTAATGAAAAACTGTTTTTT
TRBV5-4	-	-	TRBJ2-5	CASSKQGGQETQYF	TGTGCCAGCAGCAAACAGGGAGGGCAAGAGACCCAGTACTTC
TRBV5-1	-	TRBD2	TRBJ2-4	CASSLGLAGAKNIQYF	TGCGCCAGCAGCTTGGGACTAGCGGGGGCTAAAAACATTCAGTACTTC
TRBV10-3	once	-	TRBJ2-2	CAVSSGQGTYSNTGELFF	-
TRBV19	-	-	TRBJ1-2	CASSDRPGGYGYTF	TGTGCCAGTAGTGACCGACCTGGCGGCTATGGCTACACCTTC
TRBV6-6	once	TRBD1	TRBJ1-6	CASRAQASGGSPLHF	TGTGCCAGCAGGGCACAGGCTTCAGGGGGTTCACCCCTCCACTTT
TRBV2	-	TRBD1	TRBJ2-7	CASSRQGASYEQYF	TGTGCCAGCAGTCGACAGGGAGCCTCCTACGAGCAGTACTTC
TRBV3-1/TRBV3-2	-	TRBD2	TRBJ2-1	CASSQKGLAGGRDEQFF	TGTGCCAGCAGCCAGAAAGGACTAGCGGGAGGTCGGGATGAGCAGTTCTTC
TRBV12-3/TRBV12-4	-	TRBD1	TRBJ1-2	CASSYRGFYGYTF	TGTGCCAGCAGTTACAGGGGGTTCTATGGCTACACCTTC
TRBV4-1	few	TRBD1	TRBJ2-7	CASSHPTGGVAEQYF	TGCGCCAGCAGCCACCCGACAGGGGGGGTTGCCGAGCAGTACTTC
TRBV7-2	-	-	TRBJ1-4	CASSLVGPGDEKLFF	TGTGCCAGCAGCTTAGTGGGGCCTGGGGATGAAAAACTGTTTTTT
TRBV18	-	TRBD1	TRBJ1-2	CASSPGTGRKGYTF	TGTGCCAGCTCACCTGGGACAGGGAGAAAGGGCTACACCTTC
TRBV21-1	-	-	TRBJ1-6	CASTWGQTNSPLHF	TGTGCCAGCACCTGGGGACAGACGAATTCACCCCTCCACTTT
TRBV24-1	-	TRBD2	TRBJ2-1	CATSDTGTSSTEQFF	TGTGCCACCAGTGACACCGGGACTAGTTCCACTGAGCAGTTCTTC
TRBV7-6	-	TRBD2	TRBJ2-1	CASSLGEGLAFNDEQFF	TGTGCCAGCAGCTTAGGAGAGGGACTAGCGTTTAACGATGAGCAGTTCTTC
TRBV5-4	-	-	TRBJ1-1	CASSPDSRLGKAFF	TGTGCCAGCAGCCCGGACAGTCGTTTAGGGAAAGCTTTCTTT
TRBV11-3	-	TRBD2	TRBJ2-1	CASSLGAGGPNEQFF	TGTGCCAGCAGCTTGGGGGCGGGAGGGCCAAATGAGCAGTTCTTC
TRBV5-6	-	-	TRBJ1-4	CASSSLLRETTTNEKLFF	TGTGCCAGCAGCTCCCTACTCCGGGAAACCACAACTAATGAAAAACTGTTTTTT
TRBV24-1	-	-	TRBJ1-2	CATSDAGLLNGYTF	TGTGCCACCAGTGACGCGGGACTGCTTAATGGCTACACCTTC
TRBV14	-	-	TRBJ1-4	CASSQEASRRVRGEKLFF	TGTGCCAGCAGCCAAGAGGCCTCCCGCAGGGTCCGGGGGGAAAAACTGTTTTTT
TRBV19	-	TRBD1	TRBJ2-2	CASSNFGTGTTGELFF	TGTGCCAGTAGTAATTTCGGGACAGGGACCACCGGGGAGCTGTTTTTT